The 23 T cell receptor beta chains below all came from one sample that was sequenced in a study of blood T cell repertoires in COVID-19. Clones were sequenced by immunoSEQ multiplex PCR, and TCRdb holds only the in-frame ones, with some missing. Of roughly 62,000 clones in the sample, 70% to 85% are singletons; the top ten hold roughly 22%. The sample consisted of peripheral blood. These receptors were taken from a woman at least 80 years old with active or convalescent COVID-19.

CDR3 loop: CASSLVAANTGELFF. CDR3 bases: TGCGCCAGCAGCTTGGTAGCGGCGAACACCGGGGAGCTGTTTTTT. This sequence joins TRBV5-1 and TRBJ2-2; TRBD2 is a possible D gene (6 bases). The CDR3 has 15 amino acids. CDR1 and CDR2 (germline): SGHRS, YFSETQ. Trimming took off 0 bases at V and 0 bases at J, with 6 bases between the two ends.

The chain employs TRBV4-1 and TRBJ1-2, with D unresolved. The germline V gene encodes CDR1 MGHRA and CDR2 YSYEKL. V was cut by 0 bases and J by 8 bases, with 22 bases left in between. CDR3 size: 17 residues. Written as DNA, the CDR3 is TGCGCCAGCAGCCAAGATTACCCGGGCGGAGGGTCCGGGGGCTACACCTTC. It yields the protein CASSQDYPGGGSGGYTF.

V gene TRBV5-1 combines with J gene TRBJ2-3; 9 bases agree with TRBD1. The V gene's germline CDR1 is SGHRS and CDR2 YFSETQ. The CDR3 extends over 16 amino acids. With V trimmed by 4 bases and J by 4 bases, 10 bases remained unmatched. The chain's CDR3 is CASSPPTGGRADTQYF. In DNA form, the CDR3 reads TGCGCCAGCAGCCCACCGACAGGGGGTCGGGCAGATACGCAGTATTTT.

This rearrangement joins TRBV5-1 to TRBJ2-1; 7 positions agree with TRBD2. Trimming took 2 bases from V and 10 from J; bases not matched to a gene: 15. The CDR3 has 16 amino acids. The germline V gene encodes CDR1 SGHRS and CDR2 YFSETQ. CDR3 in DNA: TGCGCCAGCAGCTTATATCTAGCGGACCACCCGGCGGAGCAGTTCTTC. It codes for CASSLYLADHPAEQFF.

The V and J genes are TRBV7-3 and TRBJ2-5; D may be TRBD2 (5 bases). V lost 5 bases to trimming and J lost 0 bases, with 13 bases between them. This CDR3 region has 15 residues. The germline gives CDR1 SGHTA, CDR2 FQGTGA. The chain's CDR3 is CASSPTGLYQETQYF. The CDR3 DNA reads TGTGCCAGCAGCCCCACTGGACTGTACCAAGAGACCCAGTACTTC. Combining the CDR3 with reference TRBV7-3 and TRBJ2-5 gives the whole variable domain GAGVSQTPSNKVTEKGKYVELRCDPISGHTALYWYRQSLGQGPEFLIYFQGTGAADDSGLPNDRFFAVRPEGSVSTLKIQRTERGDSAVYLCASSPTGLYQETQYFGPGTRLLVL.

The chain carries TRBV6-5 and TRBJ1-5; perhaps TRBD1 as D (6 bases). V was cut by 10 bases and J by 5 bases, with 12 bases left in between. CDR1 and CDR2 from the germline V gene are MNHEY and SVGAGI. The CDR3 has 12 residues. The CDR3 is CAIREGDQPQHF. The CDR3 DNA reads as TGTGCCATCCGCGAGGGGGATCAGCCCCAGCATTTT.

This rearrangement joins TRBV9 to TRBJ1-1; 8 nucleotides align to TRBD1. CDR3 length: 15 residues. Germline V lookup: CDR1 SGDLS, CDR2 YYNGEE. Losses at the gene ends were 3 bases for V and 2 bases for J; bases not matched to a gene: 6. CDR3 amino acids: CASSARQGRNTEAFF. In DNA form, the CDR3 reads TGTGCCAGCAGCGCGAGACAGGGGAGAAACACTGAAGCTTTCTTT.

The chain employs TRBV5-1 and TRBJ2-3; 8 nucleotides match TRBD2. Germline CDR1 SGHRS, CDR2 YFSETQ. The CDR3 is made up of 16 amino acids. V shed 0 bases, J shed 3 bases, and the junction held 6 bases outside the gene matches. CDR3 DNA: TGCGCCAGCAGCTTGGCCGTCGGGGGGGCAACAGATACGCAGTATTTT. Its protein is CASSLAVGGATDTQYF.

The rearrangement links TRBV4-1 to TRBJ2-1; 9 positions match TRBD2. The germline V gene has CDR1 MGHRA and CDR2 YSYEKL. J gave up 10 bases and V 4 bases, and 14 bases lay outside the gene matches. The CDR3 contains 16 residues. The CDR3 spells CASSRPGAGGPTEQFF. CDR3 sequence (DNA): TGCGCCAGCAGCCGGCCCGGAGCGGGGGGCCCTACGGAGCAGTTCTTC.

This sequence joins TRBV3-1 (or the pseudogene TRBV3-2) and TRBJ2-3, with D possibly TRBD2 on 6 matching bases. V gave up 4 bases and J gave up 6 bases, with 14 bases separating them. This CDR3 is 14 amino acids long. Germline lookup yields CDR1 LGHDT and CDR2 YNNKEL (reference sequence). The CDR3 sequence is CASSPGLDRDTQYF. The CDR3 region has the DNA TGTGCCAGCAGCCCGGGACTTGACCGGGATACGCAGTATTTT.

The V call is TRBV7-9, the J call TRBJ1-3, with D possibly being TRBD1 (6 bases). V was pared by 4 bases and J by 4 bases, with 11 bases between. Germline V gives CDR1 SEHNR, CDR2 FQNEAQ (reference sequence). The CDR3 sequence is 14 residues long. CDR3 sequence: CASSSQGLGNTIYF. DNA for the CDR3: TGTGCCAGCAGCTCACAGGGTTTAGGAAACACCATATATTTT.

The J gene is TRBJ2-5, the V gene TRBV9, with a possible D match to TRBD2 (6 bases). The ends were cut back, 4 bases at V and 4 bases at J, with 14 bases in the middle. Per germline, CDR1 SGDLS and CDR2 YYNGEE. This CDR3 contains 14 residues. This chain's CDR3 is CASSLGGVGETQYF. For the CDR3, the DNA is TGTGCCAGCAGCCTTGGAGGGGTAGGAGAGACCCAGTACTTC.

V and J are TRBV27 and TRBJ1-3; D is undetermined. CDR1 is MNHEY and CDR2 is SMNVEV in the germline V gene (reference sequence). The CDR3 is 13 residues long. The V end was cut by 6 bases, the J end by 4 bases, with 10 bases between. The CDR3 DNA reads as TGTGCCAGCAGCACTAATACGGGAAACACCATATATTTT. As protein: CASSTNTGNTIYF.

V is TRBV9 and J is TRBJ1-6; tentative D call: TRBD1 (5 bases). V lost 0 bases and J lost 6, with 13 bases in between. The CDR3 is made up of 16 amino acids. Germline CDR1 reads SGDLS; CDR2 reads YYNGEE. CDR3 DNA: TGTGCCAGCAGCGTAGCGGGGGGACGCCCTAATTCACCCCTCCACTTT. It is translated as CASSVAGGRPNSPLHF.

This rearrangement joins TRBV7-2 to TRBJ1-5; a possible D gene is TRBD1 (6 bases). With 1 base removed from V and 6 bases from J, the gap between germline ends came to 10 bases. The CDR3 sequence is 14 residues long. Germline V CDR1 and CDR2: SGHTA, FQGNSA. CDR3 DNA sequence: TGTGCCAGCAGCTTAGGTGGGGGGGCTCAGCCCCAGCATTTT. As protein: CASSLGGGAQPQHF. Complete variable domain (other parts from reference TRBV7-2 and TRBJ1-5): GAGVSQSPSNKVTEKGKDVELRCDPISGHTALYWYRQSLGQGLEFLIYFQGNSAPDKSGLPSDRFSAERTGGSVSTLTIQRTQQEDSAVYLCASSLGGGAQPQHFGDGTRLSIL.

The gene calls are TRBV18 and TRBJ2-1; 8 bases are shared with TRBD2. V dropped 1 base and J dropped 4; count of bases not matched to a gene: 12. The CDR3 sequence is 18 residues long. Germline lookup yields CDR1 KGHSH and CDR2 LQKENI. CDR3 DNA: TGTGCCAGCTCACCACGCTTAGGAAGCGGGGGACCGTACAATGAGCAGTTCTTC. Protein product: CASSPRLGSGGPYNEQFF. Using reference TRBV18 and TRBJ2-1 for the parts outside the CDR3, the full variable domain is NAGVMQNPRHLVRRRGQEARLRCSPMKGHSHVYWYRQLPEEGLKFMVYLQKENIIDESGMPKERFSAEFPKEGPSILRIQQVVRGDSAAYFCASSPRLGSGGPYNEQFFGPGTRLTVL.

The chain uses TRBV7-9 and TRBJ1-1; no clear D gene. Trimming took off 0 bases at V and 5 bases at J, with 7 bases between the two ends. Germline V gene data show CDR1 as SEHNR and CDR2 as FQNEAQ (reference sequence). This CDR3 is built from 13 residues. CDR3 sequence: CASSLATGTEAFF. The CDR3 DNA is TGTGCCAGCAGCTTAGCGACTGGGACTGAAGCTTTCTTT.

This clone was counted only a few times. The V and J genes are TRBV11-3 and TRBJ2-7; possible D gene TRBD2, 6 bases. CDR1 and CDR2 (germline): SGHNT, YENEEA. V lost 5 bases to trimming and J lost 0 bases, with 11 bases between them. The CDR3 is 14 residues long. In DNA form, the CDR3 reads TGTGCCAGCAGCCGGGGAGGTAGCTCCTACGAGCAGTACTTC. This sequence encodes CASSRGGSSYEQYF.

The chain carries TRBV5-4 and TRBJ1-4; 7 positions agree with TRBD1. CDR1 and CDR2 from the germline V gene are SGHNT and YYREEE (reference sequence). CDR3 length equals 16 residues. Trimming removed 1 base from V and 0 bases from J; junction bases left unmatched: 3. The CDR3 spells CASSLTGDATNEKLFF. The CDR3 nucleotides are TGTGCCAGCAGCTTGACAGGGGACGCAACTAATGAAAAACTGTTTTTT.

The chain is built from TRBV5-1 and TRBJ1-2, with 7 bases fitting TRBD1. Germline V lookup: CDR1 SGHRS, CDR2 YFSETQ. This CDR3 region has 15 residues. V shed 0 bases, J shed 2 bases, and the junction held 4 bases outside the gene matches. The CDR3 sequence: CASSLGGTDNYGYTF. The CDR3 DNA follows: TGCGCCAGCAGCTTGGGTGGGACAGACAACTATGGCTACACCTTC.

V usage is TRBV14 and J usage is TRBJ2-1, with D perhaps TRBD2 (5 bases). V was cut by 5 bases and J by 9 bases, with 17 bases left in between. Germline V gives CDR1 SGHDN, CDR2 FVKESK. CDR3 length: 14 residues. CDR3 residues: CASSIARWGSEQFF. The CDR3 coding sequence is TGTGCCAGCAGCATAGCGCGATGGGGTAGTGAGCAGTTCTTC.

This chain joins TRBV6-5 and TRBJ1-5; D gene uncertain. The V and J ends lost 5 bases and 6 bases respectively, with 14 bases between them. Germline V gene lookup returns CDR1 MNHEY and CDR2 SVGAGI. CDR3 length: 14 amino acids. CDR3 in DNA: TGTGCCAGCAGTCTTACTAGGTTAGGTCAGCCCCAGCATTTT. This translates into CASSLTRLGQPQHF.

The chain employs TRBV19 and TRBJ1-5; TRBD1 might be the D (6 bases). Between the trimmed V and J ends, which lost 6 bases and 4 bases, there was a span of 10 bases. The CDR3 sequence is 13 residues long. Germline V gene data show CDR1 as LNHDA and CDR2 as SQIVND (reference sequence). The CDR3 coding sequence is TGTGCCAGTAGAGGGACACCTAATCAGCCCCAGCATTTT. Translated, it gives CASRGTPNQPQHF.